Below, 28 T cell receptor beta chains from the same sample are listed, as sequenced in a study of Graves' ophthalmopathy and Graves' hyperthyroidism. RNA transcripts served as template for amplifying TCR beta CDR3 sequences. HTBI primers were employed in first-round RT-PCR, then a second-round multiplex PCR followed. In TCRdb, the multiplex PCR reads were re-called with MiXCR into one record per CDR3 protein. This sample carries over a million distinct CDR3 sequences, 35% to 40% of them seen once, and the ten largest clones take 11%. Sequencing used peripheral blood or thyroid tissue (not recorded which). These receptors originate from an adult man with Graves' hyperthyroidism.

This clonotype was recorded many times. The chain is built from TRBV7-2 and TRBJ2-5; D ambiguous. The CDR3 length is 16 residues. Trimming left V 6 bases short and J 4 bases short, with 21 bases between. CDR1 and CDR2 (germline): SGHTA, FQGNSA. The CDR3 nucleotides are TGTGCCAGCAGTCCGACAACGGGTGTGGGCGGAGAGACCCAGTACTTC. It specifies CASSPTTGVGGETQYF.

This clonotype appeared many times. This chain's CDR3 is CASGRTEAVTEAFF. The DNA of the CDR3 is TGCGCCAGCGGGAGGACGGAGGCGGTCACTGAAGCTTTCTTT. The V gene is TRBV4-1, the J gene TRBJ1-1; no firm D call. Germline lookup yields CDR1 MGHRA and CDR2 YSYEKL. The CDR3 consists of 14 residues. The V gene lost 8 bases and the J gene lost 4 bases, with 17 bases spanning the gap.

This clonotype has ten or more counts. The chain is built from TRBV2 and TRBJ2-7; 8 bases are shared with TRBD1. The V segment lost 4 bases and the J segment 3 bases; nucleotides outside the gene matches: 5. Per the germline V gene, CDR1 is SNHLY and CDR2 is FYNNEI. CDR3 length equals 14 residues. This chain's CDR3 is CASSAQGVDYEQYF. CDR3 DNA: TGTGCCAGCAGTGCACAGGGGGTGGACTACGAGCAGTACTTC.

This clonotype appeared many times. This chain uses TRBV19 with TRBJ1-2; perhaps TRBD1 as D (6 bases). The CDR3 length is 14 residues. CDR1 is LNHDA, CDR2 SQIVND, per germline (reference sequence). With 7 bases removed from V and 5 bases from J, the gap between germline ends came to 17 bases. CDR3 amino acids: CASTRDTTTYGYTF. As DNA, the CDR3 is TGTGCCAGTACCCGGGACACCACAACTTATGGCTACACCTTC.

There are a few counts of this clonotype. The chain couples TRBV19 to TRBJ1-1, with D possibly TRBD1 on 5 matching bases. Trimming removed 4 bases at V and 4 bases at J, with 13 bases between. CDR1 and CDR2 (germline): LNHDA, SQIVND (reference sequence). The CDR3 loop spans 14 amino acids. The CDR3 sequence: CASSKGGGSTEAFF. In DNA form, the CDR3 reads TGTGCCAGTAGTAAGGGCGGGGGGAGCACTGAAGCTTTCTTT.

The chain has TRBV7-8 and TRBJ1-5; D perhaps matches TRBD1 (5 bases). The V gene lost 1 base and the J gene lost 2 bases, with 9 bases spanning the gap. The CDR3 totals 15 residues. Germline V gives CDR1 SGHVS, CDR2 FQNEAQ. The CDR3 sequence: CASSLVRGGNQPQHF. CDR3 bases: TGTGCCAGCAGCTTAGTCCGGGGCGGCAATCAGCCCCAGCATTTT.

Note on this clonotype: One end of the junction varies from germline; a read error may be responsible. V usage is TRBV10-3 and J usage is TRBJ2-7, with 8 bases identical to TRBD2. This CDR3 comprises 14 residues. The germline V gene has CDR1 ENHRY and CDR2 SYGVKD. The CDR3 DNA sequence: TGTGCCAGCAGCTCTACTAGCGGAGGGGTCGAGCGGTACTTC. It yields the protein CASSSTSGGVERYF.

This clonotype was counted many times. The gene calls are TRBV28 and TRBJ2-5; D is uncertain. The CDR3 extends over 14 amino acids. Per the germline V gene, CDR1 is MDHEN and CDR2 is SYDVKM. The ends were cut back, 6 bases at V and 1 base at J, with 12 bases in the middle. The CDR3 loop reads CASSLGGFQETQYF. In nucleotides, the CDR3 is TGTGCCAGCAGCTTAGGCGGATTCCAAGAGACCCAGTACTTC.

This clonotype occurred a few times. This chain links TRBV12-3 or TRBV12-4 with TRBJ2-7; 11 positions agree with TRBD2. The J segment lost 9 bases and the V segment lost 3 bases, leaving 19 bases of the junction unmatched. The length of the CDR3 is 18 residues. The CDR3 DNA follows: TGTGCCAGCAGTTTTCTGGTACTAGCGGGAGAGGGGGTTAATGGGCAGTACTTC. It encodes CASSFLVLAGEGVNGQYF.

This clonotype was detected many times. The chain combines TRBV7-8 with TRBJ1-6; 7 positions agree with TRBD1. CDR3 length: 18 residues. The V gene end was trimmed by 1 base and the J gene end by 5 bases; junction bases not matched to a gene: 11. CDR1 and CDR2 from the germline V gene are SGHVS and FQNEAQ. The DNA for the CDR3 is TGTGCCAGCAGCTTAGACCCAGCGGGGACAGTTAATAATTCACCCCTCCACTTT. Translated: CASSLDPAGTVNNSPLHF.

The chain carries TRBV15 and TRBJ2-5, with 8 bases fitting TRBD1. V was pared by 3 bases and J by 5 bases, with 11 bases of the junction left unmatched. Per the germline V gene, CDR1 is LNHNV and CDR2 is YYDKDF (reference sequence). CDR3 length: 16 residues. The CDR3 DNA follows: TGTGCCACCAGCAGGCCGACAGGGGCCACCGGGGAGACCCAGTACTTC. Protein sequence: CATSRPTGATGETQYF.

This chain connects TRBV14 to TRBJ1-5; tentative D call: TRBD1 (6 bases). From germline, CDR1 is SGHDN and CDR2 FVKESK. The ends were cut back, 0 bases at V and 7 bases at J, with 13 bases in the middle. The CDR3 is 15 amino acids. CDR3 in DNA: TGTGCCAGCAGCCAAGATCACAGGGCGGAACAGCCCCAGCATTTT. Protein product: CASSQDHRAEQPQHF.

J is TRBJ2-2 and V is TRBV15, with TRBD1 matching over 7 bases. This CDR3 is 14 amino acids long. CDR1 and CDR2 (germline): LNHNV, YYDKDF (reference sequence). V shed 3 bases and J 8 bases; nucleotides not matched to a gene: 6. The DNA for the CDR3 is TGTGCCACCAGCAGCCAGACAGGGTTAGGGGAGCTGTTTTTT. Protein: CATSSQTGLGELFF.

The J gene is TRBJ2-5, the V gene TRBV20-1, with a tentative D call TRBD2 (5 bases). Deletions cut 6 bases from V and 5 bases from J, with 16 bases between. Germline CDR1 DFQATT, CDR2 SNEGSKA (reference sequence). The CDR3 is 13 amino acids. The DNA for the CDR3 is TGCAGTGCCAGACATGAGGGCTATGAGACCCAGTACTTC. Translated: CSARHEGYETQYF.

This clonotype showed up just once. The chain combines TRBV9 with TRBJ1-1; no reliable D call. V lost 5 bases to trimming and J lost 0 bases, with 14 bases between them. CDR3 length: 15 amino acids. Per germline, CDR1 SGDLS and CDR2 YYNGEE. The DNA of the CDR3 is TGTGCCAGCAGACCCACTTCGGACCTGAACACTGAAGCTTTCTTT. This sequence encodes CASRPTSDLNTEAFF.

This clonotype was picked up many times. The genes are TRBV10-3 and TRBJ1-6, with a tentative D call TRBD1 (5 bases). Germline CDR1 reads ENHRY; CDR2 reads SYGVKD. V shed 2 bases and J shed 7 bases, with 18 bases lying between them. There are 17 residues in the CDR3. In nucleotides, the CDR3 is TGTGCCATCAGTGAGCTATGGCAGGGTAACCTAAATTCACCCCTCCACTTT. Translated, it gives CAISELWQGNLNSPLHF.

This clonotype has just one count. With a much larger clone just one base away, this may be a read error. The chain combines TRBV19 with TRBJ1-2; the D is unclear. V was shortened by 4 bases and J by 2 bases, with 11 bases between the two germline ends. Germline loops: CDR1 LNHDA, CDR2 SQIVND (reference sequence). This CDR3 comprises 14 residues. CDR3 coding DNA: TGTGCCAGTAGTAGGATCGCCCCCAACTATGGCTACACCTTC. This translates into CASSRIAPNYGYTF.

This clonotype has ten or more counts. The gene calls are TRBV25-1 and TRBJ2-7, with D possibly matching TRBD1 (5 bases). The CDR3 spans 13 residues. CDR1 is MGHDK and CDR2 is SYGVNS in the germline V gene. V shed 4 bases and J shed 2 bases, with 9 bases lying between them. CDR3 loop: CASSVQVAYEQYF. The CDR3 coding sequence is TGTGCCAGCAGTGTACAGGTCGCCTACGAGCAGTACTTC.

A remark on this clonotype: Being one base from a much bigger clone, this may be a read error. This chain links TRBV12-3 or TRBV12-4 with TRBJ1-1, with D unclear. The CDR3 sequence is 13 residues long. V lost 5 bases and J lost 0, with 7 bases in between. This chain's CDR3 is CASSIIMNTEAFF. Written as DNA, the CDR3 is TGTGCCAGCAGTATAATTATGAACACTGAAGCTTTCTTT.

Concerning this clonotype: This may be a read error, as it is one base from a much larger clone. The chain joins TRBV12-3 or TRBV12-4 to TRBJ1-1; 7 nucleotides align to TRBD1. This CDR3 comprises 12 residues. CDR3 in amino acids: CASIYRGSETFF. CDR3 DNA sequence: TGTGCCAGCATCTACAGGGGTTCTGAAACTTTCTTT.

The gene calls are TRBV28 and TRBJ2-2; possible D gene TRBD1, 6 bases. CDR1 MDHEN and CDR2 SYDVKM come from the germline V gene. This CDR3 region has 12 residues. Deletions cut 7 bases from V and 9 bases from J, with 12 bases between. In DNA form, the CDR3 reads TGTGCCAGCACCTTACAGGGCCGGGAGCTGTTTTTT. Translated, it gives CASTLQGRELFF.

This clonotype was counted at least ten times. This chain joins TRBV20-1 and TRBJ2-7; 9 bases align to TRBD2. Per germline, CDR1 DFQATT and CDR2 SNEGSKA (reference sequence). Trimming took 3 bases from V and 3 from J; bases not matched to a gene: 3. The CDR3 has 13 residues. Written as DNA, the CDR3 is TGCAGTGCTAGTAGCGGGAGACGCTACGAGCAGTACTTC. Protein: CSASSGRRYEQYF.

With regard to this clonotype: At one end, the junction sequence differs from germline, possibly due to a read error. The J gene is TRBJ1-5, the V gene TRBV5-4; 8 bases are a match to TRBD1. The CDR3 length is 14 residues. Germline loops: CDR1 SGHNT, CDR2 YYREEE (reference sequence). CDR3 bases: TGCGCCAGCAGCCAAGTGACAGGGGATCAGCCCCAGCATTTT. Its translation: CASSQVTGDQPQHF.

A remark on this clonotype: This may come from a read error, since a much larger clone is one base off. The chain couples TRBV6-6 to TRBJ1-2; D may be TRBD1 (5 bases). This CDR3 contains 17 residues. Germline V gives CDR1 MNHNY, CDR2 SVGAGI (reference sequence). V was pared by 0 bases and J by 10 bases, with 24 bases between. In DNA form, the CDR3 reads TGTGCCAGCAGTTACTCGAACAGGCTTGCCCAACAGACCGTCTACACCTTC. Protein product: CASSYSNRLAQQTVYTF.

This clonotype turned up a few times. A much more abundant neighbour one base away suggests this may be a read error. The chain recombines TRBV10-3 with TRBJ1-2, with a tentative D call TRBD1 (6 bases). The length of the CDR3 is 12 residues. Per the germline V gene, CDR1 is ENHRY and CDR2 is SYGVKD. Between the trimmed V and J ends, which lost 4 bases and 4 bases, there was a span of 7 bases. CDR3 amino acids: CAISGTAYGYTF. In DNA, the CDR3 is TGTGCCATCAGTGGGACAGCCTATGGCTACACCTTC.

This clonotype occurred many times. The chain combines TRBV7-9 with TRBJ1-6; D is ambiguous. Germline V gene data show CDR1 as SEHNR and CDR2 as FQNEAQ (reference sequence). The CDR3 is 12 amino acids. V was pared by 5 bases and J by 10 bases, with 9 bases between. For the CDR3, the DNA is TGTGCCAGCAGCCAACGTGAGTCACCCCTCCACTTT. Translation gives CASSQRESPLHF.

This clonotype was found many times. The gene calls are TRBV11-2 and TRBJ1-2; no clear D gene. Deletions cut 3 bases from V and 2 bases from J, with 13 bases between. The CDR3 consists of 15 residues. Germline V gene sequence: CDR1 SGHAT, CDR2 FQNNGV. For the CDR3, the DNA is TGTGCCAGCAGCTTGGAACAAGGGAGGAACTATGGCTACACCTTC. Its protein product is CASSLEQGRNYGYTF.

This clonotype was seen repeatedly, ten times or more. One junction end does not reproduce the germline sequence, and a read error may be involved. The chain couples TRBV7-9 to TRBJ2-7, with 10 bases matching TRBD1. The germline V gene encodes CDR1 SEHNR and CDR2 FQNEAQ (reference sequence). The CDR3 sequence is 15 residues long. The CDR3 DNA is TGCGCCAGCAGCTCTAGGACAGGGGGATCCTACGAGCAGTACTTC. It encodes CASSSRTGGSYEQYF.